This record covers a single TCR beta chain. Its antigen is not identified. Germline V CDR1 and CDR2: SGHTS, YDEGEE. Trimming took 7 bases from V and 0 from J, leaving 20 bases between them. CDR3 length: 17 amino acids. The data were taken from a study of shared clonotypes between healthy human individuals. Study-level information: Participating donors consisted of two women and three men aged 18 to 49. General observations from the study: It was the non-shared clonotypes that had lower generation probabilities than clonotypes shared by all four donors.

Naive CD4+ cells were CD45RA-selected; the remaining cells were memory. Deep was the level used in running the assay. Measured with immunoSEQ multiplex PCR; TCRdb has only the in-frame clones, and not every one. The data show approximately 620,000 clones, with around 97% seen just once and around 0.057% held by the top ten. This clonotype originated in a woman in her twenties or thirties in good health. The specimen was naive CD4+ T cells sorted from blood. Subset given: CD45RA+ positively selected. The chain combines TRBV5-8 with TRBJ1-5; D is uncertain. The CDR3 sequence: CASLTVIISDSNQPQHF. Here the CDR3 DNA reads TGTGCCAGCTTAACTGTAATTATATCTGATAGCAATCAGCCCCAGCATTTT.